The 22 T cell receptor beta chains below were found in one sample sequenced in a study of spatial heterogeneity in lung cancer. TCRdb processed the 5' RACE reads anew with MiXCR; each CDR3 protein has one entry. In the table there are about 8,600 distinct CDR3 sequences, about 4.6% of which are singletons. Time point noted: sample taken at primary tumor resection. Unsorted tumor, nontumor lung tissue or cryopreserved PBMC supplied the whole RNA. Source: PBMCs, taken at surgery. The origin of the receptors is a male donor with early-stage non-small cell lung cancer.

The sample holds many counts of this clonotype. Found in a library prepared for alpha chains, this beta chain is an off-target read, and its abundance has little meaning. The gene calls are TRBV28 and TRBJ2-7; 13 positions agree with TRBD2. The CDR3 extends over 14 amino acids. V lost 5 bases and J lost 11; bases outside the gene matches: 9. CDR1 and CDR2 from the germline V gene are MDHEN and SYDVKM. The CDR3 DNA reads TGTGCCAGCAGTCCTGGGACTAGCGGGGCAAAGGAGTACTTC. This gives the protein CASSPGTSGAKEYF.

To note about this clonotype: This beta chain is an unintended read in a library built for alpha chains; its size means little. The gene calls are TRBV10-2 and TRBJ1-6; the D is unclear. Germline-derived CDR1 and CDR2 are WSHSY and SAAADI. Between the trimmed V and J ends, which lost 2 bases and 6 bases, there was a span of 5 bases. The CDR3 is 13 amino acids. The DNA for the CDR3 is TGCGCCAGCAGTGAGATCCGTAATTCACCCCTCCACTTT. Its translation: CASSEIRNSPLHF.

There are many counts of this clonotype. Little can be read into the size of this beta chain, an off-target read in a library designed for alpha chains. The V and J genes are TRBV5-1 and TRBJ2-7, with D perhaps matching TRBD2 (5 bases). CDR3 length equals 11 residues. Trimming cost V 3 bases and J 7 bases, with 8 bases left between them. Germline CDR1 reads SGHRS; CDR2 reads YFSETQ. The CDR3 nucleotides are TGCGCCAGCAGCTCGGAGGAAGAGCAGTACTTC. This sequence encodes CASSSEEEQYF.

This clonotype showed up just a few times. Because this beta chain is a stray read in a library intended to capture alpha chains, its abundance should not be given much weight. The rearrangement uses TRBV7-2 and TRBJ2-5; 10 bases fit TRBD2. Germline CDR1 is SGHTA and CDR2 is FQGNSA. CDR3 length: 20 residues. The ends lost 6 bases at V and 5 bases at J; junction bases unmatched: 24. In DNA form, the CDR3 reads TGTGCCAGCAGTCTTAACTCCCCCTCCCTTTTAGCGGGGGGCCGCGAGACCCAGTACTTC. This sequence encodes CASSLNSPSLLAGGRETQYF.

This clonotype was recorded a few times. This beta chain turned up in a library designed for alpha chains; as an off-target read, its abundance says little. The rearrangement uses TRBV20-1 and TRBJ2-3; 11 bases align to TRBD2. Germline CDR1 is DFQATT and CDR2 is SNEGSKA (reference sequence). Unmatched junction bases numbered 13, after V lost 6 bases and J lost 2 bases. The CDR3 has 17 amino acids. In nucleotides, the CDR3 is TGCAGTGCCCGACACCCGACTAGCGGGGAGACCACAGATACGCAGTATTTT. Translating it yields CSARHPTSGETTDTQYF.

In regard to this clonotype: A much larger clone lies one base from this, so it may be a read error. The conserved phenylalanine or tryptophan normally closing the CDR3 is absent here, so this likely arose from a read error. In a library made to pick up alpha chains, this beta chain is a stray read with a size that means little. The chain has TRBV6-5 and TRBJ2-1, with TRBD2 identical over 8 bases. This CDR3 has 13 residues. V was pared by 6 bases and J by 9 bases, with 7 bases of the junction left unmatched. From germline, CDR1 is MNHEY and CDR2 SVGAGI. The CDR3 DNA reads as TGTGCCAGCAGCGCATTAGCGGGGTTTGAGCAGTTCATC. This gives the protein CASSALAGFEQFI.

This clonotype is labeled as medium-sized (0.01 to 0.1%). This beta chain is a stray sequence in a library constructed for alpha chains; its clone size is not meaningful. This chain connects TRBV20-1 to TRBJ2-5; D uncertain. Trimming removed 0 bases from V and 1 base from J, with 9 bases in between. CDR1 is DFQATT, CDR2 SNEGSKA, per germline (reference sequence). The CDR3 length is 14 residues. Written as DNA, the CDR3 is TGCAGTGCTAGAGATCGGGCTCCCCAAGAGACCCAGTACTTC. This encodes CSARDRAPQETQYF.

There are many counts of this clonotype. This beta chain is an off-target read within a library intended for alpha chains, so its frequency means little. J is TRBJ2-7 and V is TRBV6-5; TRBD1 is a possible D gene (6 bases). The V end was cut by 6 bases, the J end by 7 bases, with 22 bases between. The CDR3 consists of 15 residues. Germline assignment: CDR1 MNHEY and CDR2 SVGAGI. The CDR3 DNA is TGTGCCAGCAGCCCGACCAGGGGTCGTTTGAGTGAGCAGTACGTC. Translated: CASSPTRGRLSEQYV.

This clonotype has more than one count but fewer than ten. In a library made to pick up alpha chains, this beta chain is a stray read with a size that means little. The chain is built from TRBV5-6 and TRBJ2-5; no clear D. The CDR3 runs to 11 residues. Trimming removed 3 bases at V and 5 bases at J, with 5 bases between. Germline V gene sequence: CDR1 SGHDT, CDR2 YYEEEE. The CDR3 sequence is CASSYRETQYF. CDR3 DNA: TGTGCCAGCAGCTATCGGGAGACCCAGTACTTC.

This clonotype counts as medium-sized (0.01 to 0.1%). This beta chain slipped into a library made for alpha chains as a stray read, so its size is not meaningful. The chain's CDR3 is CASSRPNQPQHF. CDR3 DNA sequence: TGTGCCAGCAGTAGACCCAATCAGCCCCAGCATTTT. This chain uses TRBV28 with TRBJ1-5; D unclear. The germline V and J ends were trimmed by 5 bases and 3 bases, with 5 bases remaining between them. The CDR3 is made up of 12 amino acids. Germline V gene lookup returns CDR1 MDHEN and CDR2 SYDVKM.

By share, this clonotype counts as medium-sized. Within a library made for alpha chains, this beta chain is off target, and its count is uninformative. This chain uses TRBV28 with TRBJ1-2; D ambiguous. The CDR3 extends over 13 amino acids. Germline V gene sequence: CDR1 MDHEN, CDR2 SYDVKM. V lost 5 bases, J lost 5 bases, and 12 bases lay in between. This chain's CDR3 is CASSPSGPYGYTF. As DNA, the CDR3 is TGTGCCAGCAGTCCCTCCGGCCCTTATGGCTACACCTTC.

This clonotype appeared many times. Within a library made for alpha chains, this beta chain is off target, and its count is uninformative. The rearrangement joins TRBV7-2 to TRBJ2-3; D uncertain. The CDR3 has 15 amino acids. Trimming removed 0 bases from V and 2 bases from J, with 9 bases in between. Germline V lookup: CDR1 SGHTA, CDR2 FQGNSA. The CDR3 is CASSLAWPTTDTQYF. The CDR3 DNA is TGTGCCAGCAGCTTAGCGTGGCCAACCACAGATACGCAGTATTTT.

This clonotype has ten or more counts. The library was prepared for alpha chains; this beta chain is a stray read, so its frequency means little. V is TRBV4-2 and J is TRBJ1-2; D is ambiguous. The germline gives CDR1 LGHNA, CDR2 YNFKEQ. Trimming removed 0 bases at V and 9 bases at J, with 8 bases between. The CDR3 has 12 amino acids. The CDR3 is CASSQEARRYTF. For the CDR3, the DNA is TGTGCCAGCAGCCAAGAGGCTCGTCGCTACACCTTC.

By frequency in the sample, this clonotype is large (0.1 to 1%). Being off target in a library aimed at alpha chains, this beta chain has a size of little meaning. CDR3 amino acids: CASSLRTHSADTQYF. The CDR3 bases are TGTGCCAGCAGCTTAAGGACACACTCCGCTGATACGCAGTATTTT. This rearrangement joins TRBV7-2 to TRBJ2-3; D might be TRBD1 (5 bases). This CDR3 contains 15 residues. The germline V gene has CDR1 SGHTA and CDR2 FQGNSA. V dropped 2 bases and J dropped 6 bases, with 15 bases sitting between them.

This clonotype has at least ten counts. Since the library was made to target alpha chains, this beta chain is a stray read and its abundance is not meaningful. The chain recombines TRBV7-8 with TRBJ1-3; 10 nucleotides align to TRBD1. The CDR3 consists of 12 residues. Unmatched junction bases numbered 6, after V lost 4 bases and J lost 15 bases. Per the germline V gene, CDR1 is SGHVS and CDR2 is FQNEAQ. The CDR3 region has the DNA TGTGCCAGCAGCTGGACAGGGGGTCAACGATATTTT. Residues: CASSWTGGQRYF.

As regards this clonotype: This beta chain appears as a stray read in a library generated for alpha chains; its size is not informative. The chain employs TRBV3-1 and TRBJ2-5; TRBD2 agrees at 8 bases. J was trimmed by 0 bases and V by 4 bases; bases with no gene match: 10. The germline V gene has CDR1 LGHDT and CDR2 YNNKEL (reference sequence). The CDR3 is 17 residues long. In nucleotides, the CDR3 is TGTGCCAGCAGCCCCGAGAAAATAGCGGGGTACCAAGAGACCCAGTACTTC. Protein product: CASSPEKIAGYQETQYF.

Ten or more counts support this clonotype. As an off-target read in a library built for alpha chains, this beta chain has a frequency of little significance. The chain combines TRBV12-3 or TRBV12-4 with TRBJ1-5, with D unresolved. This CDR3 is 13 amino acids long. V dropped 2 bases and J dropped 7 bases, with 9 bases sitting between them. The CDR3, as DNA: TGTGCCAGCAGTTTATCAGGTAACCAGCCCCAGCATTTT. It codes for CASSLSGNQPQHF.

This clonotype was observed many times. Being off target in a library aimed at alpha chains, this beta chain has a size of little meaning. This sequence joins TRBV7-9 and TRBJ1-1; D uncertain. Trimming took 1 base from V and 1 from J, leaving 7 bases between them. CDR1 is SEHNR, CDR2 FQNEAQ, per germline (reference sequence). The CDR3 is made up of 14 amino acids. The CDR3 protein is CASSLDYGNTEAFF. For the CDR3, the DNA is TGTGCCAGCAGCTTAGACTACGGGAACACTGAAGCTTTCTTT.

This clonotype came up many times. With the library built for alpha chains, this beta chain is off target and its frequency is not meaningful. The chain uses TRBV14 and TRBJ2-6; possibly TRBD1 for D (5 bases). CDR1 is SGHDN and CDR2 is FVKESK in the germline V gene. CDR3 size: 15 residues. Trimming stripped 5 bases from V and 2 bases from J, with 10 bases between. In DNA, the CDR3 is TGTGCCAGCAGCGACTCAGGGACTGGGGCCAACGTCCTGACTTTC. It encodes CASSDSGTGANVLTF.

This clonotype was recorded many times. Because this beta chain is a stray read in a library intended to capture alpha chains, its abundance should not be given much weight. The V and J genes are TRBV29-1 and TRBJ1-4; TRBD1 aligns across 7 bases. The V segment lost 6 bases and the J segment 8 bases; nucleotides outside the gene matches: 3. CDR3 size: 11 residues. From germline, CDR1 is SQVTM and CDR2 ANQGSEA. The CDR3 region is CSVAGGEKLFF. The DNA for the CDR3 is TGCAGCGTAGCAGGGGGGGAAAAACTGTTTTTT.

In this sample, this clonotype turned up many times. Because the library targeted alpha chains, this beta chain is an off-target read whose size means little. This rearrangement joins TRBV27 to TRBJ1-4; D unclear. Germline assignment: CDR1 MNHEY and CDR2 SMNVEV (reference sequence). V lost 4 bases and J 4 bases, leaving 7 bases between the germline ends. The CDR3 is made up of 13 amino acids. CDR3 region: CASSSRINEKLFF. In DNA, the CDR3 is TGTGCCAGCAGTTCAAGGATTAATGAAAAACTGTTTTTT.

In regard to this clonotype: Found in a library prepared for alpha chains, this beta chain is an off-target read, and its abundance has little meaning. This rearrangement joins TRBV6-6 to TRBJ2-6, with D possibly being TRBD1 or TRBD2 (5 bases each). This CDR3 contains 16 residues. Germline loops: CDR1 MNHNY, CDR2 SVGAGI (reference sequence). V lost 0 bases to trimming and J lost 2 bases, with 8 bases between them. CDR3 in DNA: TGTGCCAGCAGTTACTCGGGGGTTGCTGGGGCCAACGTCCTGACTTTC. Its translation: CASSYSGVAGANVLTF.